One TCR beta chain is described in this entry. Assay: immunoSEQ multiplex PCR; the TCRdb copy retains only in-frame clones and omits some. The sample shows fewer than 200,000 clones, around 95% of them seen only once. This specimen belongs to a study of control samples from healthy donors and cancer patients. V lost 0 bases to trimming and J lost 4 bases; unmatched junction nucleotides: 9. The CDR3 runs to 16 residues. Germline CDR1 is SGHRS and CDR2 is YFSETQ. This receptor was obtained from a woman aged 55-70 years in good health. Specimen: blood. J is TRBJ2-7 and V is TRBV5-1, with 8 bases identical to TRBD1. The CDR3 DNA sequence: TGCGCCAGCAGCTTGGTCGGTACAGGGGGTGGATACGAGCAGTACTTC. This gives the protein CASSLVGTGGGYEQYF.